The 17 T cell receptor beta chains in this list originate from one sample, sequenced in a study of T cells in Graves' hyperthyroidism and ophthalmopathy. RNA transcripts provided the source from which TCR beta CDR3 regions were amplified. Researchers ran a first-round RT-PCR on the TCR CDR3 using the HTBI primer set. One entry per CDR3 protein results from TCRdb running MiXCR on the multiplex PCR reads. The data hold roughly 380,000 distinct CDR3 sequences, with about a sixth observed a single time. The sequenced sample was blood. Receptors were obtained from a woman in her 40s with Graves' ophthalmopathy.

This clonotype was detected many times. The chain couples TRBV12-3 or TRBV12-4 to TRBJ2-5, with 7 bases lining up with TRBD2. V lost 6 bases to trimming and J lost 5 bases; unmatched junction nucleotides: 18. The CDR3 length is 17 residues. CDR3 DNA: TGTGCCAGCAGCCCCTCGTCCACGGGAGGTGGGAGGGAGACCCAGTACTTC. Translation: CASSPSSTGGGRETQYF.

This clonotype occurred many times. The chain employs TRBV19 and TRBJ2-4; D could derive from TRBD1 or TRBD2 (5 bases each). Germline V lookup: CDR1 LNHDA, CDR2 SQIVND (reference sequence). The CDR3 sequence is 14 residues long. V lost 6 bases to trimming and J lost 3 bases, with 12 bases between them. CDR3 bases: TGTGCCAGTAGCAGAGGGGTTGACAAAAACATTCAGTACTTC. Translated: CASSRGVDKNIQYF.

The J gene is TRBJ2-5, the V gene TRBV11-2; D gene uncertain. This CDR3 is 14 amino acids long. Germline V gene data show CDR1 as SGHAT and CDR2 as FQNNGV. V gave up 0 bases and J gave up 4 bases, with 9 bases separating them. CDR3 bases: TGTGCCAGCAGCTTAGATTTGGGGATAGAGACCCAGTACTTC. Translating gives CASSLDLGIETQYF.

There are many counts of this clonotype. V and J are TRBV28 and TRBJ1-5; D not certain. The CDR3 loop spans 15 amino acids. Trimming left V 6 bases short and J 3 bases short, with 15 bases between. The V gene's germline CDR1 is MDHEN and CDR2 SYDVKM. In DNA, the CDR3 is TGTGCCAGCAGCTCGCCGTTCGGATTCAATCAGCCCCAGCATTTT. As protein: CASSSPFGFNQPQHF.

This clonotype was picked up many times. The rearrangement joins TRBV6-2 or TRBV6-3 to TRBJ1-2; D is ambiguous. The CDR3 is made up of 15 amino acids. V dropped 6 bases and J dropped 6 bases, with 20 bases sitting between them. Germline CDR1 and CDR2: MNHEY and SVGEGT. CDR3 residues: CASSPTVPGIHGYTF. DNA of the CDR3: TGTGCCAGCAGCCCTACGGTGCCCGGGATCCATGGCTACACCTTC.

This clonotype was seen many times. The chain uses TRBV6-2 or TRBV6-3 and TRBJ1-1, with D possibly being TRBD1 (5 bases). The ends were cut back, 6 bases at V and 6 bases at J, with 14 bases in the middle. There are 13 residues in the CDR3. Germline V lookup: CDR1 MNHEY, CDR2 SVGEGT. CDR3 nucleotides: TGTGCCAGCAGCAGAAGGGGAGGGCCTGAAGCTTTCTTT. Protein: CASSRRGGPEAFF.

In its sample, this clonotype was seen many times. The chain links TRBV19 to TRBJ1-1, with no clear D. CDR3 length: 13 residues. The V and J ends lost 8 bases and 1 base respectively, with 11 bases between them. Germline-derived CDR1 and CDR2 are LNHDA and SQIVND (reference sequence). The CDR3 bases are TGTGCCAGTTCCCAGGCCAAGAACACTGAAGCTTTCTTT. This sequence encodes CASSQAKNTEAFF.

There are many counts of this clonotype. The chain employs TRBV27 and TRBJ2-7; TRBD1 is a possible D gene (7 bases). Trimming shortened V by 6 bases and J by 6 bases, and 15 bases separated the two germline ends. The CDR3 totals 13 residues. Germline CDR1 and CDR2: MNHEY and SMNVEV (reference sequence). The CDR3 sequence: CASRARGASEQYF. The CDR3 DNA reads as TGTGCCAGCAGAGCCAGGGGGGCCAGCGAGCAGTACTTC.

This clonotype has a count of ten or more. The rearrangement links TRBV20-1 to TRBJ1-1, with D perhaps TRBD1 (5 bases). The CDR3 is 16 amino acids. Germline CDR1 DFQATT, CDR2 SNEGSKA (reference sequence). V lost 2 bases and J 1 base, leaving 17 bases between the germline ends. The CDR3 region is CSARRTQGTGNTEAFF. The CDR3 DNA is TGCAGTGCTAGAAGGACTCAAGGGACGGGGAACACTGAAGCTTTCTTT.

This clonotype was recorded at least ten times. J is TRBJ2-7 and V is TRBV12-3 or TRBV12-4; 12 bases align to TRBD2. This CDR3 is 16 amino acids long. Trimming removed 6 bases from V and 3 bases from J; junction bases left unmatched: 9. This chain's CDR3 is CASRKIGLAGRYEQYF. DNA of the CDR3: TGTGCCAGCAGGAAAATCGGACTAGCGGGACGCTACGAGCAGTACTTC.

V usage is TRBV4-1 and J usage is TRBJ1-2; 9 bases match TRBD1. V gave up 0 bases and J gave up 3 bases; unmatched junction bases: 5. The CDR3 is 16 amino acids. Germline CDR1 reads MGHRA; CDR2 reads YSYEKL. The CDR3 region is CASSQDGTGWDYGYTF. The DNA of the CDR3 is TGCGCCAGCAGCCAAGACGGGACAGGGTGGGACTATGGCTACACCTTC.

This clonotype was counted only a few times. The rearrangement links TRBV12-3 or TRBV12-4 to TRBJ2-5; 9 bases map to TRBD1. The V and J ends lost 6 bases and 4 bases, in that order; junction bases with no gene match: 12. The CDR3 runs to 16 residues. The CDR3 nucleotides are TGTGCCAGCAGCCTTACAGGGGGCGCTAGGGGAGAGACCCAGTACTTC. Its translation is CASSLTGGARGETQYF.

The sample holds a few counts of this clonotype. The CDR3 nucleotides read TGTGCCAGCAGAGGGTTCGGGACGGGACAATACGAGCAGTACTTC. This gives the protein CASRGFGTGQYEQYF. The chain carries TRBV6-2 or TRBV6-3 and TRBJ2-7; D may be TRBD1 (6 bases). V lost 6 bases to trimming and J lost 4 bases, with 19 bases between them. This CDR3 contains 15 residues. Germline V gene lookup returns CDR1 MNHEY and CDR2 SVGEGT.

This rearrangement joins TRBV5-1 to TRBJ2-7; D may correspond to TRBD1 or TRBD2 (5 bases each). Germline CDR1 SGHRS, CDR2 YFSETQ. The CDR3 is 13 residues long. V was cut by 6 bases and J by 5 bases, with 15 bases left in between. In DNA, the CDR3 is TGCGCCAGCACCCTGGGGGTCAACCACGAGCAGTACTTC. Amino acid sequence: CASTLGVNHEQYF.

This clonotype has ten or more counts. V usage is TRBV7-8 and J usage is TRBJ1-5, with 10 bases matching TRBD1. Germline-derived CDR1 and CDR2 are SGHVS and FQNEAQ. The V and J ends lost 5 bases and 7 bases, in that order; junction bases with no gene match: 8. The CDR3 is made up of 15 amino acids. The CDR3 DNA follows: TGTGCCAGCAGCCCACCGGGACAGGGGAGCCAGCCCCAGCATTTT. Its protein is CASSPPGQGSQPQHF.

The table lists this clonotype with many counts. The rearrangement uses TRBV7-9 and TRBJ2-7; D gene ambiguous. Germline CDR1 is SEHNR and CDR2 is FQNEAQ (reference sequence). CDR3 length equals 15 residues. Trimming took off 1 base at V and 4 bases at J, with 14 bases between the two ends. Written as DNA, the CDR3 is TGTGCCAGCAGCTTAGGAGAGGTGGCGACGTACGAGCAGTACTTC. Translation: CASSLGEVATYEQYF.

The V gene is TRBV6-4, the J gene TRBJ2-5; no clear D. V lost 5 bases and J lost 4, with 11 bases in between. The CDR3 sequence is 13 residues long. Germline V gene lookup returns CDR1 MRHNA and CDR2 SNTAGT. CDR3 coding DNA: TGTGCCAGCAGTTACTGGTCGGCAGAGACCCAGTACTTC. Protein sequence: CASSYWSAETQYF.